The next 14 T cell receptor beta chains were all read from a single sample in a study of cytomegalovirus exposure and HLA in healthy donors (dated by TCRdb to the late 2010s). The library was generated by the immunoSEQ multiplex PCR assay. For the multiplex PCR, a mixture combining 60 forward primers for TCR Vbeta segments and 13 reverse primers for TCR Jbeta segments was used. Here the immuneACCESS table is served through TCRdb, limited to in-frame sequences with V and J called. Missing clones are a known gap in these copies; in checked studies unresolved V genes cover under half, and the rest lacks a known reason. Across this sample there are about 130,000 clones, with around 82% seen only once. The ten largest clones take up 1.5% to 2% of the sample. Sequencing input: PBMCs. The receptors come from a boy aged 5 to 17 in good health and CMV-seronegative.

V is TRBV7-6 and J is TRBJ1-5; D not certain. V was pared by 5 bases and J by 5 bases, with 13 bases between. Germline V gene data show CDR1 as SGHVS and CDR2 as FNYEAQ. CDR3 length: 14 residues. The chain's CDR3 is CASSLETDHQPQHF. CDR3 DNA sequence: TGTGCCAGCAGCCTTGAGACTGATCATCAGCCCCAGCATTTT.

The chain employs TRBV6-1 and TRBJ2-5; D gene ambiguous. The ends were cut back, 1 base at V and 7 bases at J, with 4 bases in the middle. CDR1 is MNHNS, CDR2 SASEGT, per germline. This CDR3 spans 11 amino acids. The CDR3 nucleotides read TGTGCCAGCAGTGAAGGCAGGACCCAGTACTTC. It is translated as CASSEGRTQYF.

The CDR3: CASSEYSRREKLFF. The CDR3 DNA sequence: TGTGCCAGCAGTGAATACAGCCGACGAGAAAAACTGTTTTTT. The gene calls are TRBV2 and TRBJ1-4; D is unclear. The V gene lost 2 bases and the J gene lost 8 bases, with 12 bases spanning the gap. Germline V gene lookup returns CDR1 SNHLY and CDR2 FYNNEI. This CDR3 region has 14 residues.

The rearrangement uses TRBV4-1 and TRBJ2-5; D not certain. The ends were cut back, 0 bases at V and 5 bases at J, with 4 bases in the middle. The CDR3 covers 12 residues. CDR1 and CDR2 from the germline V gene are MGHRA and YSYEKL. The chain's CDR3 is CASSQDSETQYF. DNA of the CDR3: TGCGCCAGCAGCCAAGATTCGGAGACCCAGTACTTC.

The genes are TRBV7-3 and TRBJ2-6, with no clear D. With 5 bases removed from V and 0 bases from J, the gap between germline ends came to 5 bases. The CDR3 is 14 residues long. From germline, CDR1 is SGHTA and CDR2 FQGTGA. The CDR3 here is CASSAYSGANVLTF. The CDR3 DNA sequence: TGTGCCAGCAGCGCCTACTCTGGGGCCAACGTCCTGACTTTC.

This clone was seen just once. The chain joins TRBV11-3 to TRBJ2-5, with 7 bases fitting TRBD2. This CDR3 is 15 amino acids long. The V segment lost 1 base and the J segment 0 bases; nucleotides outside the gene matches: 2. Germline assignment: CDR1 SGHNT and CDR2 YENEEA. CDR3 nucleotides: TGTGCCAGCAGCTTAGGAGCGGGGAACCAAGAGACCCAGTACTTC. This gives the protein CASSLGAGNQETQYF.

This clone was seen a single time. The chain couples TRBV15 to TRBJ2-1; a possible D gene is TRBD2 (5 bases). This CDR3 has 17 residues. The germline V and J ends were trimmed by 0 bases and 4 bases, with 16 bases remaining between them. Germline V gene data show CDR1 as LNHNV and CDR2 as YYDKDF (reference sequence). CDR3 DNA sequence: TGTGCCACCAGCAGAGAGGGGTCGGGGAGAGGTTACAATGAGCAGTTCTTC. Translation: CATSREGSGRGYNEQFF.

This clone has a single count. The chain links TRBV29-1 to TRBJ1-2; perhaps TRBD1 as D (5 bases). V was shortened by 8 bases and J by 7 bases, with 14 bases between the two germline ends. The CDR3 extends over 11 amino acids. Germline V gene data show CDR1 as SQVTM and CDR2 as ANQGSEA. CDR3 region: CSYRLQSGYTF. The DNA of the CDR3 is TGCAGCTACAGGCTTCAATCTGGCTACACCTTC. Filled out from reference TRBV29-1 and TRBJ1-2, the complete variable domain reads SAVISQKPSRDICQRGTSLTIQCQVDSQVTMMFWYRQQPGQSLTLIATANQGSEATYESGFVIDKFPISRPNLTFSTLTVSNMSPEDSSIYLCSYRLQSGYTFGSGTRLTVV.

The chain joins TRBV14 to TRBJ2-3, with 7 bases identical to TRBD2. Germline V gene data show CDR1 as SGHDN and CDR2 as FVKESK. This CDR3 has 16 amino acids. After removal of 4 bases from V and 0 bases from J, the junction contained 7 bases not matched to a gene. The CDR3 protein is CASSLWASGSTDTQYF. The DNA for the CDR3 is TGTGCCAGCAGCCTGTGGGCTAGCGGTAGCACAGATACGCAGTATTTT.

The V call is TRBV4-1, the J call TRBJ2-7; TRBD1 matches 8 bases. The CDR3 totals 18 residues. Germline V lookup: CDR1 MGHRA, CDR2 YSYEKL. Trimming at V came to 1 base and at J to 2 bases, leaving 13 bases not matched to a gene. CDR3 sequence (DNA): TGCGCCAGCAGCCAAGTCAGGATCTCCGGGACAGGAGCCTACGAGCAGTACTTC. Translation gives CASSQVRISGTGAYEQYF.

The genes are TRBV19 and TRBJ1-5; 7 positions match TRBD1. The germline CDR1 and CDR2 sequences are LNHDA and SQIVND (reference sequence). V lost 3 bases and J lost 5; bases outside the gene matches: 7. The CDR3 totals 15 residues. DNA for the CDR3: TGTGCCAGTAGTATGGAGGGACAGAGGCATCAGCCCCAGCATTTT. Translating gives CASSMEGQRHQPQHF.

This clone has just one count. Other DNA sequences in the sample encode the same CDR3. The chain carries TRBV5-6 and TRBJ2-5; D uncertain. Germline V gives CDR1 SGHDT, CDR2 YYEEEE. The CDR3 sequence is 12 residues long. V gave up 0 bases and J gave up 3 bases, with 3 bases separating them. The CDR3 coding sequence is TGTGCCAGCAGCTTGGCCGAAGAGACCCAGTACTTC. Protein sequence: CASSLAEETQYF.

V and J are TRBV23-1 and TRBJ1-2; possible D gene TRBD1, 5 bases. TRBV23-1 is given ORF status, its function remaining uncertain. This CDR3 has 13 residues. Between the trimmed V and J ends, which lost 6 bases and 4 bases, there was a span of 12 bases. CDR3 in DNA: TGCGCCAGCAGACCAGGGCGGGGCTATGGCTACACCTTC. Its protein product is CASRPGRGYGYTF.

The V call is TRBV5-6, the J call TRBJ2-5; 8 bases line up with TRBD2. The V and J ends lost 1 base and 8 bases, in that order; junction bases with no gene match: 4. The CDR3 length is 13 residues. Germline values: CDR1 SGHDT, CDR2 YYEEEE. This CDR3 reads CASSLIAGLTQYF. In nucleotides, the CDR3 is TGTGCCAGCAGCTTGATAGCGGGACTCACCCAGTACTTC.